The clone carrying this T cell receptor (beta chain) came up once. The antigen is unknown. This specimen comes from a study of radiation and T cells in renal cell carcinoma. The table came from immunoSEQ multiplex PCR; TCRdb's copy has only in-frame clones and leaves some out. The sample contains about 62,000 clones, 60% to 85% of which appear only once. CDR1 and CDR2 (germline): GTSNPN, SVGIG (reference sequence). Trimming removed 3 bases from V and 0 bases from J, with 17 bases in between. The CDR3 contains 16 residues. General observations from the study: Without pretreatment biopsies, baseline tumor clonotype presence was undetermined.

The sample's time point: blood 4 weeks post-SBRT, at nephrectomy. Treatment here: 15 Gy SBRT to primary tumor, nephrectomy 4 weeks later. Radiation-treated patients gave blood at baseline, week 2 and week 4. This receptor was identified in a man in his sixties with renal cell carcinoma. The sample here was blood, taken from a patient whose treatment included radiotherapy and nephrectomy. V usage is TRBV30 and J usage is TRBJ1-1, with D hard to call. The CDR3 reads CAWRPSPERVNTEAFF. The DNA for the CDR3 is TGTGCCTGGAGACCCTCCCCCGAGCGGGTGAACACTGAAGCTTTCTTT.